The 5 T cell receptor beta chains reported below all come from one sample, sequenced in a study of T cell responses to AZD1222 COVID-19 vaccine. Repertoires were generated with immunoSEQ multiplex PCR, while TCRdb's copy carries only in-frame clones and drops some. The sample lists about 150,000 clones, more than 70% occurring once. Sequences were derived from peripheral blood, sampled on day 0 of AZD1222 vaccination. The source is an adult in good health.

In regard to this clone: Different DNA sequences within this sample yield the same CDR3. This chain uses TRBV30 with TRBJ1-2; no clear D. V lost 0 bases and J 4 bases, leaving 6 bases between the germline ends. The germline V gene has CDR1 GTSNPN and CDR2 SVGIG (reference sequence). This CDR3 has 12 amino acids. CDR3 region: CAWSVSGYGYTF. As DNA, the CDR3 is TGTGCCTGGAGTGTCTCCGGCTATGGCTACACCTTC.

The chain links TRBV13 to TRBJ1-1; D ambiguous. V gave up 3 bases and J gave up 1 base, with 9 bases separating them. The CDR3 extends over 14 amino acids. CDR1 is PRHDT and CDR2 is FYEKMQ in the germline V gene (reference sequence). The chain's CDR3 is CASSFPTGNTEAFF. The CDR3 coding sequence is TGTGCCAGCAGCTTCCCGACGGGGAACACTGAAGCTTTCTTT.

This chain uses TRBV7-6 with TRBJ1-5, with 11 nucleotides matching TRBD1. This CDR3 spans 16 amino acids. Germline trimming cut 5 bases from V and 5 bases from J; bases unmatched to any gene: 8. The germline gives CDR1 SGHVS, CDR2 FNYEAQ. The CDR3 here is CASSPSPGQGDQPQHF. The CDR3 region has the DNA TGTGCCAGCAGCCCTTCCCCGGGACAGGGGGATCAGCCCCAGCATTTT.

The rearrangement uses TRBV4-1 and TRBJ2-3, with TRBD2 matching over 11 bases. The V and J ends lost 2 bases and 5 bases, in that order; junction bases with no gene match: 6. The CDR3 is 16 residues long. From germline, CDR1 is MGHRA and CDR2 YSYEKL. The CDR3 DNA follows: TGCGCCAGCAGCCAAAGACTAGCGGGGTCGGGAGATACGCAGTATTTT. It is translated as CASSQRLAGSGDTQYF.

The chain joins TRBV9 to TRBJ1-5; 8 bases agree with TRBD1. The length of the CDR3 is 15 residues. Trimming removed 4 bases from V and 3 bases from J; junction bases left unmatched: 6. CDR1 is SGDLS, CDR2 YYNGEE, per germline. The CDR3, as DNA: TGTGCCAGCAGCACCCGGACAGGGCTCAATCAGCCCCAGCATTTT. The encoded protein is CASSTRTGLNQPQHF.